The 15 T cell receptor beta chains below all came from one sample that was sequenced in a study of blood T cell repertoires in COVID-19. Measured with immunoSEQ multiplex PCR; TCRdb has only the in-frame clones, and not every one. This sample carries around 430,000 clones, 88% of them seen once, and the ten largest clones take roughly 12%. Sequenced input: peripheral blood. Receptors originate from a woman in her forties or fifties with COVID-19, enrolled during active disease.

With respect to this clone: This sample also contains other DNA sequences that code for the same CDR3. The J gene is TRBJ1-1, the V gene TRBV5-4, with 9 bases aligning to TRBD1. Losses at the gene ends were 0 bases for V and 4 bases for J; bases not matched to a gene: 1. The CDR3 runs to 14 residues. Germline CDR1 is SGHNT and CDR2 is YYREEE (reference sequence). The CDR3 DNA reads TGTGCCAGCAGCTTGGGACAGGGGGGCACTGAAGCTTTCTTT. Translated, it gives CASSLGQGGTEAFF.

V gene TRBV27 combines with J gene TRBJ1-5; no reliable D call. Germline lookup yields CDR1 MNHEY and CDR2 SMNVEV (reference sequence). Trimming pared 0 bases from V and 6 bases from J, leaving 9 bases between. The CDR3 totals 14 residues. CDR3 in amino acids: CASSLSSGFQPQHF. CDR3 sequence (DNA): TGTGCCAGCAGTTTATCGTCCGGGTTTCAGCCCCAGCATTTT.

The V gene is TRBV5-4, the J gene TRBJ1-6, with TRBD1 identical over 7 bases. Trimming at V came to 5 bases and at J to 10 bases, leaving 9 bases not matched to a gene. CDR3 size: 14 residues. The germline CDR1 and CDR2 sequences are SGHNT and YYREEE (reference sequence). The chain's CDR3 is CASRNRGPRSPLHF. CDR3 bases: TGTGCCAGCAGGAACAGGGGCCCTAGGTCACCCCTCCACTTT.

The chain uses TRBV27 and TRBJ2-1; 8 nucleotides align to TRBD2. Losses at the gene ends were 6 bases for V and 6 bases for J; bases not matched to a gene: 1. Germline values: CDR1 MNHEY, CDR2 SMNVEV (reference sequence). CDR3 size: 12 residues. CDR3 DNA sequence: TGTGCCAGCAGAAGCGGGGGCAATGAGCAGTTCTTC. Residues: CASRSGGNEQFF.

V gene TRBV10-3 combines with J gene TRBJ1-1; no clear D gene. Germline assignment: CDR1 ENHRY and CDR2 SYGVKD. V lost 7 bases and J lost 1, with 16 bases in between. The CDR3 extends over 15 amino acids. The CDR3 here is CAIMVGRGGNTEAFF. CDR3 DNA: TGTGCCATCATGGTCGGCCGGGGTGGGAACACTGAAGCTTTCTTT.

This sequence joins TRBV2 and TRBJ1-1; 9 nucleotides match TRBD1. The CDR3 is 16 amino acids. The germline V gene has CDR1 SNHLY and CDR2 FYNNEI. V lost 9 bases, J lost 3 bases, and 14 bases stayed unmatched. CDR3: CASISPGQGWDTEAFF. CDR3 DNA sequence: TGTGCCAGTATATCCCCGGGACAGGGTTGGGACACTGAAGCTTTCTTT. Together with reference TRBV2 and TRBJ1-1, the CDR3 gives the full variable domain: EPEVTQTPSHQVTQMGQEVILRCVPISNHLYFYWYRQILGQKVEFLVSFYNNEISEKSEIFDDQFSVERPDGSNFTLKIRSTKLEDSAMYFCASISPGQGWDTEAFFGQGTRLTVV.

This rearrangement joins TRBV4-1 to TRBJ2-1; 10 bases are shared with TRBD2. Germline-derived CDR1 and CDR2 are MGHRA and YSYEKL. Trimming took 1 base from V and 3 from J; bases not matched to a gene: 6. CDR3 length: 17 residues. The chain's CDR3 is CASSQVPSGGVYNEQFF. DNA of the CDR3: TGCGCCAGCAGCCAAGTCCCCAGCGGGGGGGTCTACAATGAGCAGTTCTTC.

J is TRBJ1-2 and V is TRBV4-1; D might be TRBD1 (5 bases). This CDR3 region has 15 residues. Deletions cut 5 bases from V and 8 bases from J, with 21 bases between. CDR1 is MGHRA, CDR2 YSYEKL, per germline. The CDR3 here is CASSEVTSGLGGYTF. CDR3 in DNA: TGCGCCAGCAGCGAAGTCACCTCAGGGTTGGGCGGCTACACCTTC.

This chain joins TRBV7-8 and TRBJ1-2; 7 nucleotides line up with TRBD1. The germline V gene has CDR1 SGHVS and CDR2 FQNEAQ. Losses at the gene ends were 2 bases for V and 14 bases for J; bases not matched to a gene: 11. CDR3 length: 13 amino acids. The CDR3 spells CASSLPRGFPQTF. The CDR3 DNA sequence: TGTGCCAGCAGCTTACCCAGGGGGTTTCCCCAGACCTTC.

V is TRBV27 and J is TRBJ2-7; 8 nucleotides align to TRBD1. The CDR3 totals 14 residues. Per germline, CDR1 MNHEY and CDR2 SMNVEV (reference sequence). The V gene end was trimmed by 1 base and the J gene end by 6 bases; junction bases not matched to a gene: 5. CDR3 in DNA: TGTGCCAGCAGTTTATTGGACAGGGCGGCCGAGCAGTACTTC. Amino acid sequence: CASSLLDRAAEQYF.

The gene calls are TRBV3-1 (or the pseudogene TRBV3-2) and TRBJ1-3; D uncertain. The V gene lost 3 bases and the J gene lost 8 bases, with 11 bases spanning the gap. The CDR3 contains 13 residues. Germline V gives CDR1 LGHDT, CDR2 YNNKEL (reference sequence). In DNA, the CDR3 is TGTGCCAGCAGCCAGAATCAGGTGGACACCATATATTTT. Translating gives CASSQNQVDTIYF.

This chain links TRBV6-5 with TRBJ2-2; no clear D. Between the trimmed V and J ends, which lost 6 bases and 5 bases, there was a span of 7 bases. The CDR3 is made up of 12 amino acids. Germline V lookup: CDR1 MNHEY, CDR2 SVGAGI. CDR3 sequence: CASSPETGELFF. CDR3 DNA sequence: TGTGCCAGCAGCCCCGAGACCGGGGAGCTGTTTTTT.

In this sample, this clone turned up many times. The chain combines TRBV5-1 with TRBJ2-7; 8 nucleotides line up with TRBD1. Germline CDR1 SGHRS, CDR2 YFSETQ. Trimming took 0 bases from V and 4 from J; bases not matched to a gene: 15. This CDR3 contains 18 residues. The CDR3 region has the DNA TGCGCCAGCAGCTTGGTTCTCGGACAGGGAATTTCAAGTTACGAGCAGTACTTC. Amino acids: CASSLVLGQGISSYEQYF.

This clone has just one count. The J gene is TRBJ2-3, the V gene TRBV9, with D maybe TRBD1 (6 bases). CDR1 SGDLS and CDR2 YYNGEE come from the germline V gene. V lost 3 bases and J 1 base, leaving 15 bases between the germline ends. The CDR3 contains 16 residues. The DNA of the CDR3 is TGTGCCAGCAGCGCTGTGGCATCAGGGGGCACAGATACGCAGTATTTT. This encodes CASSAVASGGTDTQYF.

The chain links TRBV2 to TRBJ1-5; no definite D call. With 5 bases removed from V and 1 base from J, the gap between germline ends came to 12 bases. Germline V gene data show CDR1 as SNHLY and CDR2 as FYNNEI. There are 15 residues in the CDR3. The CDR3 spells CASSWEAGSNQPQHF. The CDR3 region has the DNA TGTGCCAGCAGTTGGGAGGCGGGAAGCAATCAGCCCCAGCATTTT.